These 12 T cell receptor beta chains were all obtained from the same sample, sequenced in a study of T cell responses to AZD1222 COVID-19 vaccine. Here immunoSEQ multiplex PCR was the method, and the copy in TCRdb shows in-frame clones only, minus some. The sample contains around 150,000 clones, 85% to 90% of which appear only once. The sample consisted of peripheral blood, taken 28 days after the second AZD1222 dose. All receptors derive from an adult who received the AZD1222 COVID-19 vaccine.

This clone came up once. This chain links TRBV29-1 with TRBJ2-1; no definite D call. The CDR3 contains 14 residues. V was pared by 1 base and J by 6 bases, with 13 bases between. Germline-derived CDR1 and CDR2 are SQVTM and ANQGSEA. CDR3 nucleotides: TGCAGCGTTGAAGGGAGTCCTGTCACCAATGAGCAGTTCTTC. It codes for CSVEGSPVTNEQFF.

The rearrangement links TRBV7-2 to TRBJ1-2; D perhaps matches TRBD1 (6 bases). CDR1 and CDR2 from the germline V gene are SGHTA and FQGNSA. Trimming took 3 bases from V and 6 from J, leaving 11 bases between them. CDR3 size: 13 residues. CDR3 sequence: CASSFYTGNGYTF. The CDR3, as DNA: TGTGCCAGCAGCTTTTATACAGGGAATGGCTACACCTTC.

The chain links TRBV13 to TRBJ1-5; no definite D call. Looked up from germline, CDR1 is PRHDT and CDR2 is FYEKMQ (reference sequence). V was pared by 4 bases and J by 4 bases, with 17 bases between. This CDR3 is built from 16 residues. CDR3 region: CASSSGPRGRNQPQHF. CDR3 DNA: TGTGCCAGCAGCTCCGGGCCCCGAGGGCGTAATCAGCCCCAGCATTTT.

The CDR3 protein is CASSPGRRTEAFF. CDR3 nucleotides: TGTGCCAGCAGTCCGGGTAGGCGGACTGAAGCTTTCTTT. The chain employs TRBV11-2 and TRBJ1-1; no definite D call. In germline, CDR1 is SGHAT, CDR2 FQNNGV. CDR3 length: 13 amino acids. Trimming took 6 bases from V and 5 from J, leaving 13 bases between them. Full variable domain (missing parts from reference TRBV11-2 and TRBJ1-1): EAGVAQSPRYKIIEKRQSVAFWCNPISGHATLYWYQQILGQGPKLLIQFQNNGVVDDSQLPKDRFSAERLKGVDSTLKIQPAKLEDSAVYLCASSPGRRTEAFFGQGTRLTVV.

V gene TRBV7-2 combines with J gene TRBJ1-5, with D hard to call. Trimming took 1 base from V and 2 from J, leaving 9 bases between them. Germline CDR1 is SGHTA and CDR2 is FQGNSA. There are 15 residues in the CDR3. Here the CDR3 reads CASSLVRAGNQPQHF. The CDR3 DNA reads TGTGCCAGCAGCTTAGTTAGGGCTGGCAATCAGCCCCAGCATTTT. Full variable domain (outside the CDR3, taken from reference TRBV7-2 and TRBJ1-5): GAGVSQSPSNKVTEKGKDVELRCDPISGHTALYWYRQSLGQGLEFLIYFQGNSAPDKSGLPSDRFSAERTGGSVSTLTIQRTQQEDSAVYLCASSLVRAGNQPQHFGDGTRLSIL.

This clone appeared a single time. This sequence joins TRBV30 and TRBJ1-2; 7 positions match TRBD1. CDR3 length: 14 residues. Germline V gene lookup returns CDR1 GTSNPN and CDR2 SVGIG (reference sequence). V was clipped by 1 base and J by 4 bases; unmatched bases: 6. DNA of the CDR3: TGTGCCTGGAGTGGGTTACAGGGGACCTATGGCTACACCTTC. It specifies CAWSGLQGTYGYTF.

The chain couples TRBV4-3 to TRBJ1-2; perhaps TRBD1 as D (6 bases). The germline V gene has CDR1 LGHNA and CDR2 YSLEER. The CDR3 spans 15 residues. V was shortened by 1 base and J by 4 bases, with 13 bases between the two germline ends. The CDR3 nucleotides are TGCGCCAGCAGCCAAGGAGAGGGGGGGGCCTATGGCTACACCTTC. Amino acids: CASSQGEGGAYGYTF.

The genes are TRBV6-4 and TRBJ2-1; 12 positions match TRBD2. Germline CDR1 MRHNA, CDR2 SNTAGT. There are 15 residues in the CDR3. The V and J ends lost 4 bases and 5 bases, in that order; junction bases with no gene match: 3. The CDR3 nucleotides are TGTGCCAGCAGTGCACTAGCGGGGGGCCACAATGAGCAGTTCTTC. It yields the protein CASSALAGGHNEQFF.

V is TRBV5-1 and J is TRBJ1-2; a weak D match, TRBD1 (5 bases). The V end lost 4 bases, the J end lost 7 bases, and 17 bases lay between the germline ends. The CDR3 covers 14 residues. Germline CDR1 SGHRS, CDR2 YFSETQ. The CDR3 spells CASSPGVGTGGYTF. The CDR3 coding sequence is TGCGCCAGCAGCCCGGGGGTGGGGACTGGTGGCTACACCTTC.

This CDR3 reads CASSKRTGNGNEKLFF. The DNA for the CDR3 is TGTGCCAGCAGTAAACGGACAGGGAATGGTAATGAAAAACTGTTTTTT. The chain recombines TRBV28 with TRBJ1-4, with 8 bases lining up with TRBD1. Trimming at V came to 5 bases and at J to 4 bases, leaving 9 bases not matched to a gene. CDR3 length equals 16 residues. Per the germline V gene, CDR1 is MDHEN and CDR2 is SYDVKM.

The genes are TRBV5-1 and TRBJ2-1; TRBD2 agrees at 8 bases. CDR1 and CDR2 from the germline V gene are SGHRS and YFSETQ. The V gene end was trimmed by 0 bases and the J gene end by 0 bases; junction bases not matched to a gene: 2. The CDR3 has 16 amino acids. CDR3 loop: CASSLVRGDSYNEQFF. The CDR3 bases are TGCGCCAGCAGCTTGGTGCGGGGGGACTCCTACAATGAGCAGTTCTTC.

This chain links TRBV7-2 with TRBJ2-2; D is unclear. V lost 6 bases to trimming and J lost 4 bases, with 6 bases between them. CDR1 is SGHTA and CDR2 is FQGNSA in the germline V gene. This CDR3 spans 12 amino acids. CDR3 coding DNA: TGTGCCAGCAGATTTAGCACCGGGGAGCTGTTTTTT. Protein sequence: CASRFSTGELFF.